This note documents a single T cell receptor beta chain sequence. This clone was picked up one time. What antigen it recognizes has not been identified. No base quality values were provided; no much bigger clone lies one nucleotide off. Different DNA sequences within this sample yield the same CDR3. Taken with the paper, the label for treatment or condition translates to: oral pan-JAK inhibitor, 5-10 mg twice daily. Lesional scalp punch biopsies and peripheral blood were obtained from alopecia areata patients. After PBMCs were isolated by density centrifugation and stained for CD3, CD4 and CD8, a FACSAria was used to sort CD4+ and CD8+ T cells. This sample is drawn from a study of CD8+ T cells in alopecia areata (dated by TCRdb to the late 2010s). Study-level background: The treated patients took part in an open-label pilot trial in which moderate-to-severe alopecia areata was treated with oral tofacitinib at 5 to 10 mg twice daily. RNA was obtained with the PAXgene miRNA kit for fixed scalp, the miRNeasy kit for PBMCs, and the RNeasy kit for mouse skin. TCRbeta CDR3 regions were amplified by immunoSEQ multiplex PCR with 35 Vbeta forward and 13 Jbeta reverse primers. In humans, TCRbeta sequencing was performed on scalp tissue and on sorted CD4+ and CD8+ peripheral blood T cells from healthy controls and from patients with patchy or totalis/universalis alopecia areata. In treated patients, disease severity was measured using the SALT score, which gives the percentage of scalp surface area affected. In both human patients and the C3H/HeJ mouse model, the study applied high-throughput TCRbeta sequencing to look at T cell clonal expansion in alopecia areata. Biopsies were taken from tofacitinib-treated patients at baseline and again at 4 and 24 weeks into treatment, and several of those patients also had a later scalp biopsy. Scalp clonality was compared among normal scalp (n=4), patchy alopecia areata scalp (n=8), and alopecia totalis/universalis scalp (n=8). Patients received tofacitinib for 6 to 18 months and were then followed off drug for 6 months to check for delayed response and recurrence.

The library was produced with the immunoSEQ multiplex PCR assay. To provide template for TCR sequencing, every sample had RNA extracted and reverse transcribed into cDNA. SuperScript III was used for first-strand cDNA synthesis, primed with a 2:1 mix of oligo-dT and random hexamers. A synthetic immune receptor repertoire was used to measure amplification bias, and any remaining bias was corrected computationally. Per the original workflow: Raw reads were preprocessed to remove errors, and CDR3 was defined according to IMGT conventions as the region from the conserved cysteine to phenylalanine. To get clonality, Shannon entropy was normalized by log2 of the number of productive unique TCRs and the result was subtracted from 1. CD4 or CD8 identity of scalp clones was inferred by cross-referencing scalp TCRbeta sequences with sorted blood CD4 and CD8 repertoires. TCRdb retrieved this table from immuneACCESS and kept in-frame rearrangements only. Not all clones are present; in checked studies, unresolved V genes account for under half, and no reason is known for the remainder. The D gene and trimming were derived from the DNA, and the V and J assignments and clone size from that table. For this sample the table gives 180,000 or so clones, of which around 51% were detected only once. The leading ten clones occupy roughly a tenth of the sample.

What the research found in general, with its limitations: TCR sequences shared between patients were less clear than in mice, possibly partly because of HLA diversity in the patient population. Because the treated cohort was small and had just a single nonresponder, larger studies are needed to establish links between baseline CD8+ expansion and response. Higher clonality and more expanded CD8+ clones were observed in lesional scalp than in normal scalp, particularly in alopecia totalis/universalis, a finding suggestive of antigenic drive. With tofacitinib, both scalp clonality and the number of expanded CD8+ clones among the top 100 scalp clones went down significantly. During tofacitinib treatment, many expanded lesional clones stuck around in both scalp and blood, and this persistence may partly explain why relapse happens after treatment is stopped. Unlike mouse skin, which is dominated by gammadelta T cells, normal human skin has resident alphabeta T cells that are also sequenced, and this complicates analysis of the scalp TCR repertoire.

The CDR3 goes from the cysteine to the phenylalanine over 11 residues. This entry keeps only the CDR3 DNA: 33 bases, framed from base 1. V loses 3 bases of germline sequence and J loses 4 bases, and the interval between the two ends is 7 bases. CDR1 is given as DFQATT and CDR2 as SNEGSKA, both from the germline V gene (reference sequence). Sequences were derived from CD8+ T cells sorted from blood, sampled at approximately week 52, from a patient treated with tofacitinib. This sequence uses TRBV20-1 and TRBJ2-7; a tentative D call is TRBD2 (6 bases match). The sequence was collected from a human donor with alopecia areata. For the CDR3, the sequence is CSASRGYEQYF. The bases read TGCAGTGCTAGTCGGGGGTACGAGCAGTACTTC.